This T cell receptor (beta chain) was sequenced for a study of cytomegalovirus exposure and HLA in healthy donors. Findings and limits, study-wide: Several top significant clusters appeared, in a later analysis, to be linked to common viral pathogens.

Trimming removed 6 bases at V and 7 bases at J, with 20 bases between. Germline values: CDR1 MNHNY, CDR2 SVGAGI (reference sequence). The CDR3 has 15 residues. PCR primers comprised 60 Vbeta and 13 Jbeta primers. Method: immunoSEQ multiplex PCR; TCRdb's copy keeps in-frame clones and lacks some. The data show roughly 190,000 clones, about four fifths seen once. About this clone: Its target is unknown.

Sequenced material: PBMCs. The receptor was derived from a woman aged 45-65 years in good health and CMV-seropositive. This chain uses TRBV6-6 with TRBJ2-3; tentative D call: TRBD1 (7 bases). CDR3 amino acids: CASSPVQGGANTQYF. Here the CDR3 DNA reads TGTGCCAGCAGCCCCGTTCAGGGGGGCGCGAATACGCAGTATTTT.